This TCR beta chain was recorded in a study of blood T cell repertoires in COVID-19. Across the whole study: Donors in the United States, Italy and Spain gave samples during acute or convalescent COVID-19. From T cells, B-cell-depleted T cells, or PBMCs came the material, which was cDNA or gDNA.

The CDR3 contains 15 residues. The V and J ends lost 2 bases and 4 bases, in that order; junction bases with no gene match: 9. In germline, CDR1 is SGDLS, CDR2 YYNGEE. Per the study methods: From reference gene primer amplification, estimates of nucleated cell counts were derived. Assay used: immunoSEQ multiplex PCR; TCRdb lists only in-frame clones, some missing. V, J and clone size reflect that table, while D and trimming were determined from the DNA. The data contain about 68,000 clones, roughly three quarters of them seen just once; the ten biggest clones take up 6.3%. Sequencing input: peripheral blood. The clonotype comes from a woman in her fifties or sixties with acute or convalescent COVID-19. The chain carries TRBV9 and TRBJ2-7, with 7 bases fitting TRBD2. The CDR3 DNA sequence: TGTGCCAGCAGCGTCGGCGGGGGTCCCGAATACGAGCAGTACTTC. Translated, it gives CASSVGGGPEYEQYF.